These T cell receptor beta chains were read from a single sample in a study of shared T cell receptors in the human thymus. Clones were read by immunoSEQ multiplex PCR, and TCRdb kept only the in-frame ones, dropping some. Here the sample spans roughly 660,000 clones, 70% to 90% being singletons. These same records also appear under a second study, on human thymus T cells.

The sequenced sample consisted of thymocytes. These receptors originate from a boy younger than two with a congenital heart defect. The conserved cysteine and the conserved F or W are not part of the CDR3 here. The order of the fields is D gene, V gene, CDR3 protein. D genes are given only for firm matches.

D: TRBD1; V: TRBV27; CDR3: ASTSDRGKAEAF
D: TRBD1; V: TRBV13; CDR3: ASSRDRVNTEAF
D: .; V: TRBV6-4; CDR3: ASSDEGTAGANVLT
D: .; V: TRBV21-1; CDR3: ASSKEVGVAYEQY
D: .; V: TRBV5-1; CDR3: ASSSPYSRDGYT
D: .; V: TRBV30; CDR3: AWSGLRDTRTDTQY
D: .; V: TRBV28; CDR3: ASSSSPTYEQY
D: .; V: TRBV5-1; CDR3: ASSGGLLNTGELF
D: .; V: TRBV10-2; CDR3: ASGAGRYGYT
D: TRBD2; V: TRBV5-1; CDR3: ASSEGLAGFTGELF
D: .; V: TRBV27; CDR3: ASSLIRGKHGANSPLH
D: TRBD2; V: TRBV5-8; CDR3: ASSLAGGSGTSQTQY
D: .; V: TRBV27; CDR3: ASSLFPNYNEQF
D: .; V: TRBV6-5; CDR3: ASLGSGGYT
D: .; V: TRBV4-3; CDR3: ASSQEGPLNEQF
D: TRBD1; V: TRBV11-3; CDR3: ASSTTGGTEAF
D: TRBD1; V: TRBV7-9; CDR3: ASSSGTAGPATNEKLF
D: .; V: TRBV9; CDR3: ASSPRPRQAPRYGYT
D: .; V: TRBV18; CDR3: ASSPQQFTYEQY
D: TRBD2; V: TRBV7-2; CDR3: ASWGRDSYEQY
D: TRBD2; V: TRBV28; CDR3: ASSPGASGRPPPYEQY
D: .; V: TRBV27; CDR3: ASSFHSFYGYT
D: .; V: TRBV6-5; CDR3: ASSPRLRGTEAF
D: TRBD2; V: TRBV2; CDR3: ASSERLAEAYEQY
D: .; V: TRBV6-6; CDR3: ASSYSGTRGDQPQH
D: TRBD2; V: TRBV10-1; CDR3: ASSLTSGRTPYEQY
D: .; V: TRBV4-1; CDR3: ASSQDRTHYEQY
D: .; V: TRBV4-3; CDR3: ASSQESDSNQPQH
D: .; V: TRBV5-4; CDR3: ASSLVAGASGEQY
D: .; V: TRBV4-3; CDR3: ASSPHRWKSMETQY
D: TRBD2; V: TRBV6-1; CDR3: ASSEVRGPPGLAGEPPGFNEQF
D: TRBD1; V: TRBV6-4; CDR3: ASSEYWTGENYGYT
D: .; V: TRBV7-2; CDR3: ASSPLVGDTGELF
D: .; V: TRBV4-2; CDR3: ASSQDLNPPTGEQY
D: TRBD2; V: TRBV10-2; CDR3: ASGTSGYTDTQY
D: TRBD2; V: TRBV6-5; CDR3: ATRGRGGNEQF
D: .; V: TRBV28; CDR3: ASSLPYRDANTGELF
D: .; V: TRBV28; CDR3: ASSSLLREADNEQF
D: TRBD1; V: TRBV27; CDR3: ASSWDSNNTGELF
D: TRBD2; V: TRBV30; CDR3: AWSVGKAGVGEQY
D: TRBD2; V: TRBV29-1; CDR3: SVEDGTSGPVYEQY
D: TRBD2; V: TRBV4-3; CDR3: ASSQAPGLAGEETQY
D: TRBD2; V: TRBV5-1; CDR3: ASFSSGGKETQY
D: .; V: TRBV29-1; CDR3: SVLRALSYNEQF
D: .; V: TRBV7-9; CDR3: ASSLGASPDYEQY
D: .; V: TRBV29-1; CDR3: SVHTAGTVNGGQY
D: .; V: TRBV10-2; CDR3: ASSESDPYEQY
D: TRBD2; V: TRBV7-1; CDR3: ASSSLGGEHTGTSGRLGYNEQF
D: TRBD2; V: TRBV5-6; CDR3: ASTLAGGETGELF
D: TRBD1; V: TRBV5-1; CDR3: ASSVVQGPGTDTQY
D: .; V: TRBV14; CDR3: ASSQSSYWETSTDTQY
D: TRBD1; V: TRBV30; CDR3: AWRNDRGGRPYEQY
D: TRBD1; V: TRBV14; CDR3: ASSQDWDRGHTEAF
D: .; V: TRBV27; CDR3: ASTVGSPFGEPAGELF
D: TRBD1; V: TRBV7-9; CDR3: ASSTPPAGTGQF
D: .; V: TRBV21-1; CDR3: ASSAYSTDTQY